This passage covers 11 T cell receptor beta chains from one sample sequenced in a study of blood T cell repertoires in COVID-19 (dated by TCRdb to 2019 to 2021). The library was prepared using the immunoSEQ multiplex PCR assay. TCRdb carries this immuneACCESS record with in-frame sequences only. Its versions omit some clonotypes, under half of them owing to an unresolved V gene in the studies checked, with the rest unexplained. Recorded for this sample are 65,000 or so clones; around 87% of them occurred a single time. The ten largest make up around 10% of the sample. The source material was peripheral blood. These TCRs come from a human donor with acute or convalescent COVID-19. The donor label of this sample is uncertain.

The rearrangement joins TRBV10-3 to TRBJ1-2, with a weak D call TRBD1 (6 bases). Germline V gene sequence: CDR1 ENHRY, CDR2 SYGVKD. The CDR3 has 15 amino acids. V was cut by 2 bases and J by 3 bases, with 13 bases left in between. The DNA of the CDR3 is TGTGCCATCAGTGAGAACCAGGGGAACGACTATGGCTACACCTTC. Amino acid sequence: CAISENQGNDYGYTF.

The gene calls are TRBV5-1 and TRBJ1-1; unclear D gene. CDR1 is SGHRS, CDR2 YFSETQ, per germline. This CDR3 has 15 amino acids. V lost 2 bases and J lost 3, with 14 bases in between. CDR3 DNA sequence: TGCGCCAGCAGCTTCTCTCCCTCGGTGGACACTGAAGCTTTCTTT. Its protein product is CASSFSPSVDTEAFF.

The V and J genes are TRBV9 and TRBJ2-5, with D possibly TRBD1 on 5 matching bases. Germline assignment: CDR1 SGDLS and CDR2 YYNGEE. The CDR3 contains 15 residues. The V end lost 4 bases, the J end lost 0 bases, and 13 bases lay between the germline ends. The CDR3 DNA sequence: TGTGCCAGCAGCAGACAGAGCCAGTACCAAGAGACCCAGTACTTC. Translated, it gives CASSRQSQYQETQYF.

The chain uses TRBV3-1 (or the pseudogene TRBV3-2) and TRBJ2-2; perhaps TRBD1 as D (5 bases). The CDR3 runs 16 residues. V was pared by 1 base and J by 2 bases, with 11 bases between. From germline, CDR1 is LGHDT and CDR2 YNNKEL (reference sequence). The CDR3 sequence: CASSQGQNLNTGELFF. CDR3 in DNA: TGTGCCAGCAGCCAAGGACAGAATCTTAACACCGGGGAGCTGTTTTTT.

This chain links TRBV28 with TRBJ1-2, with a weak D call TRBD1 (5 bases). CDR1 is MDHEN and CDR2 is SYDVKM in the germline V gene. CDR3 size: 13 residues. The V end was cut by 3 bases, the J end by 2 bases, with 7 bases between. The CDR3: CASSFAGNYGYTF. The CDR3 region has the DNA TGTGCCAGCAGTTTTGCAGGGAACTATGGCTACACCTTC.

The gene calls are TRBV7-8 and TRBJ1-6; TRBD1 aligns across 10 bases. Trimming took 4 bases from V and 7 from J; bases not matched to a gene: 7. This CDR3 has 16 amino acids. Germline V gives CDR1 SGHVS, CDR2 FQNEAQ. The CDR3 spells CASSSRDRGSNSPLHF. The CDR3 DNA reads TGTGCCAGCAGCTCCCGGGACAGGGGTTCGAATTCACCCCTCCACTTT. The entire variable domain, with the rest obtained from reference TRBV7-8 and TRBJ1-6, is as follows: GAGVSQSPRYKVAKRGQDVALRCDPISGHVSLFWYQQALGQGPEFLTYFQNEAQLDKSGLPSDRFFAERPEGSVSTLKIQRTQQEDSAVYLCASSSRDRGSNSPLHFGNGTRLTVT.

The chain links TRBV18 to TRBJ2-5; 7 bases line up with TRBD1. Germline loops: CDR1 KGHSH, CDR2 LQKENI. The CDR3 spans 17 residues. V dropped 3 bases and J dropped 0; count of bases not matched to a gene: 10. The CDR3, as DNA: TGTGCCAGCTCACCCGGGGCCACGACAGGGCACCAAGAGACCCAGTACTTC. This codes for CASSPGATTGHQETQYF.

V and J are TRBV11-2 and TRBJ2-1, with 7 bases identical to TRBD2. This CDR3 contains 15 residues. The V gene's germline CDR1 is SGHAT and CDR2 FQNNGV. V shed 5 bases and J 6 bases; nucleotides not matched to a gene: 10. CDR3 in DNA: TGTGCCAGCAGCCCTCCGAGCGGGATCCCCAATGAGCAGTTCTTC. Encoded protein: CASSPPSGIPNEQFF. The full variable domain, with the rest looked up from reference TRBV11-2 and TRBJ2-1, is EAGVAQSPRYKIIEKRQSVAFWCNPISGHATLYWYQQILGQGPKLLIQFQNNGVVDDSQLPKDRFSAERLKGVDSTLKIQPAKLEDSAVYLCASSPPSGIPNEQFFGPGTRLTVL.

The chain has TRBV2 and TRBJ2-2; TRBD1 matches 11 bases. Germline V gene sequence: CDR1 SNHLY, CDR2 FYNNEI. With 7 bases clipped from V and 6 bases from J, the junction kept 7 bases outside the gene matches. The CDR3 sequence is 15 residues long. The DNA of the CDR3 is TGTGCCAGCAAGGATAGGACAGGGGGCCCCGGGGAGCTGTTTTTT. Amino acids: CASKDRTGGPGELFF.

A single count supports this clone. The V gene is TRBV20-1, the J gene TRBJ1-4; D is possibly TRBD1 (5 bases). The V end was cut by 3 bases, the J end by 8 bases, with 13 bases between. The length of the CDR3 is 13 residues. Per germline, CDR1 DFQATT and CDR2 SNEGSKA (reference sequence). CDR3 amino acids: CSASHGGEEKLFF. CDR3 DNA sequence: TGCAGTGCTAGTCATGGAGGGGAAGAAAAACTGTTTTTT.

This clone was recorded once. The chain carries TRBV27 and TRBJ1-3; no clear D gene. Per the germline V gene, CDR1 is MNHEY and CDR2 is SMNVEV (reference sequence). V was pared by 5 bases and J by 0 bases, with 11 bases between. There are 15 residues in the CDR3. The CDR3 DNA follows: TGTGCCAGCAGTGCTACCTTCCTCTCTGGAAACACCATATATTTT. Its protein product is CASSATFLSGNTIYF.